This entry is about one T cell receptor (beta chain). Sample-barcoded 5' priming and a J-beta primer mix drove a second PCR of roughly 6 to 12 cycles. Via MiXCR, TCRdb re-called the 5' RACE reads, giving one row per CDR3 protein. This sample yields 1.8 million or so distinct CDR3 sequences, of which approximately 39% are seen a single time; 20% to 25% belongs to the top ten. The data originate from a study of blood T cells in healthy people across ages. Germline V CDR1 and CDR2: SGHAT, FQDESV (reference sequence). The ends were cut back, 6 bases at V and 9 bases at J, with 21 bases in the middle. This CDR3 is 15 amino acids long.

Material: blood. The source of this sequence is a human donor in good health. V gene TRBV11-1 combines with J gene TRBJ2-1; D is possibly TRBD1 (5 bases). The CDR3 DNA reads as TGTGCCAGCAGTTCGGGCCACCCCCTAAGGGGTGAGCAGTTCTTC. Its translation is CASSSGHPLRGEQFF.